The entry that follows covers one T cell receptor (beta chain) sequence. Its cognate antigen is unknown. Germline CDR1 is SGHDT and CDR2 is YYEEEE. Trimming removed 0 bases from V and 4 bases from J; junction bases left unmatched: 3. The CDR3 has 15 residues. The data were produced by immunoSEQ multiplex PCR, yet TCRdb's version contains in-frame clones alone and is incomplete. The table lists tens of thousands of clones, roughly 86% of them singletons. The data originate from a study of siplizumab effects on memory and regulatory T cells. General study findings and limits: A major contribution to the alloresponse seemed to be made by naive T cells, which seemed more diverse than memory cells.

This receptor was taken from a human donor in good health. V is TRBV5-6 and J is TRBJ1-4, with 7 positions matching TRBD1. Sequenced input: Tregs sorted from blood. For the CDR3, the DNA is TGTGCCAGCAGCTTGGTAGGGACAGTTAATGAAAAACTGTTTTTT. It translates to CASSLVGTVNEKLFF.